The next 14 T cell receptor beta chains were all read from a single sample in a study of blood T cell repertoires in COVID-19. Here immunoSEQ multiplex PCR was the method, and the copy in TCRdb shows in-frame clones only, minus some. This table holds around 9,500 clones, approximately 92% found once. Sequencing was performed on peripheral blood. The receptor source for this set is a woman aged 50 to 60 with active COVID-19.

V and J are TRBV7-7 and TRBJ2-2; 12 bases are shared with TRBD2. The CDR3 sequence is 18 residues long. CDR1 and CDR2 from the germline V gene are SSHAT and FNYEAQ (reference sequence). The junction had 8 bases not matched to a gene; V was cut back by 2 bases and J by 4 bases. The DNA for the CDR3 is TGTGCCAGCAGCTTATTTCCCCTAGCGGGAGGGCCCACCGGGGAGCTGTTTTTT. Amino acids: CASSLFPLAGGPTGELFF.

CDR3 amino acids: CASSVATGGSTDEQFF. In DNA, the CDR3 is TGTGCCAGCAGCGTAGCGACCGGCGGGAGTACGGATGAGCAGTTCTTC. The chain is built from TRBV9 and TRBJ2-1; TRBD2 matches 7 bases. Trimming removed 0 bases from V and 8 bases from J; junction bases left unmatched: 11. Looked up from germline, CDR1 is SGDLS and CDR2 is YYNGEE. The CDR3 contains 16 residues.

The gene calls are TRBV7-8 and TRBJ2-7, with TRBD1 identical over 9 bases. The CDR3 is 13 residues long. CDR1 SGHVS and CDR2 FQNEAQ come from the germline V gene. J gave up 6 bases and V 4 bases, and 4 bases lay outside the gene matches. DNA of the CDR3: TGTGCCAGCAGCTCGGGACAGGGAGGCGAGCAGTACTTC. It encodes CASSSGQGGEQYF. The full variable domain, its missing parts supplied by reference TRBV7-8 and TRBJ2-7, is GAGVSQSPRYKVAKRGQDVALRCDPISGHVSLFWYQQALGQGPEFLTYFQNEAQLDKSGLPSDRFFAERPEGSVSTLKIQRTQQEDSAVYLCASSSGQGGEQYFGPGTRLTVT.

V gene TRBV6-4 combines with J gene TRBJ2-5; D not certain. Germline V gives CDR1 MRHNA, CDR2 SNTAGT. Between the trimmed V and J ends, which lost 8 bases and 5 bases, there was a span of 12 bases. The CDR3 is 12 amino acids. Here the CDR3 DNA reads TGTGCCAGCGTTGTGAGCCGGGAGACCCAGTACTTC. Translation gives CASVVSRETQYF.

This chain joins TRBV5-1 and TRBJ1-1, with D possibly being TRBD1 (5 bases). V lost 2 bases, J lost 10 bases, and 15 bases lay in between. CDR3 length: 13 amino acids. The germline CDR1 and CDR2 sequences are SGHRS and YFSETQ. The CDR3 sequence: CASSLTGMPRAFF. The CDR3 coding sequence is TGCGCCAGCAGCTTAACAGGAATGCCCCGAGCTTTCTTT.

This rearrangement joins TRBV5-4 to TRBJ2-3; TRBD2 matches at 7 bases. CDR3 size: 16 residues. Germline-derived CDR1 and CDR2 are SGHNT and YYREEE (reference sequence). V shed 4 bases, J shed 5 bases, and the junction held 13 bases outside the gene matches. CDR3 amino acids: CASSKSGTTPRDTQYF. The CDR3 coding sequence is TGTGCCAGCAGCAAAAGCGGGACGACCCCGCGAGATACGCAGTATTTT.

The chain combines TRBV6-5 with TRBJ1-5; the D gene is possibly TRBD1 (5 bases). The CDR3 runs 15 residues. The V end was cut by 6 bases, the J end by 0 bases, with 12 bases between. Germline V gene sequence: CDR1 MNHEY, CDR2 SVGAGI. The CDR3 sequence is CASRPDRYSNQPQHF. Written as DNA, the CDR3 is TGTGCCAGCAGACCCGACAGATATAGCAATCAGCCCCAGCATTTT.

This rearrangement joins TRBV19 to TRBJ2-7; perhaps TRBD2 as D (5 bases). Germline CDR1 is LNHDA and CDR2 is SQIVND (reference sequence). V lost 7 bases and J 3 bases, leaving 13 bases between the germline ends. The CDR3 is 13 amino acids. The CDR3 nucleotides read TGTGCCAGTAATAGAGACGGGGACTACGAGCAGTACTTC. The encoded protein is CASNRDGDYEQYF.

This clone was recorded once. The CDR3 DNA is TGTGCCAGCAGCCCGGGACAGCTAGGGGACACCATATATTTT. Translated: CASSPGQLGDTIYF. The rearrangement uses TRBV9 and TRBJ1-3, with 7 bases aligning to TRBD1. Germline CDR1 reads SGDLS; CDR2 reads YYNGEE. V was pared by 4 bases and J by 8 bases, with 9 bases of the junction left unmatched. The CDR3 has 14 amino acids. Variable domain in full (rest from reference TRBV9 and TRBJ1-3): DSGVTQTPKHLITATGQRVTLRCSPRSGDLSVYWYQQSLDQGLQFLIQYYNGEERAKGNILERFSAQQFPDLHSELNLSSLELGDSALYFCASSPGQLGDTIYFGEGSWLTVV.

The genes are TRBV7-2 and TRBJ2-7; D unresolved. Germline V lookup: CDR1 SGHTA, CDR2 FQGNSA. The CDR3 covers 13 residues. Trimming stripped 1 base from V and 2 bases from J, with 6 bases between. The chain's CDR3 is CASSLGSTYEQYF. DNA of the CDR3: TGTGCCAGCAGCTTAGGCAGTACCTACGAGCAGTACTTC.

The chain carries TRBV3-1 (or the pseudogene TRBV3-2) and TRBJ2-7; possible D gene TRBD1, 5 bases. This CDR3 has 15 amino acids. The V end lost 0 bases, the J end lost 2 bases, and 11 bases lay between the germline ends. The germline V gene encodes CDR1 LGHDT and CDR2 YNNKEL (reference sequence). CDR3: CASSQDRGITYEQYF. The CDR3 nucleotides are TGTGCCAGCAGCCAAGATAGGGGCATCACCTACGAGCAGTACTTC.

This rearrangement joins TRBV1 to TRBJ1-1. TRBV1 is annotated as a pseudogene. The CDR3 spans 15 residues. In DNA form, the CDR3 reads TGCACCAGCAGCCAAAGTATCCCCGGGGACACTGAAGCTTTCTTT. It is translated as CTSSQSIPGDTEAFF.

The CDR3 sequence: CAWSSEGVWNTIYF. The CDR3 nucleotides are TGTGCCTGGAGTTCGGAGGGCGTCTGGAACACCATATATTTT. V and J are TRBV30 and TRBJ1-3, with D uncertain. V lost 2 bases and J 7 bases, leaving 15 bases between the germline ends. There are 14 residues in the CDR3. Germline V gene data show CDR1 as GTSNPN and CDR2 as SVGIG (reference sequence). The variable domain in full, with the rest retrieved from reference TRBV30 and TRBJ1-3, is SQTIHQWPATLVQPVGSPLSLECTVEGTSNPNLYWYRQAAGRGLQLLFYSVGIGQISSEVPQNLSASRPQDRQFILSSKKLLLSDSGFYLCAWSSEGVWNTIYFGEGSWLTVV.

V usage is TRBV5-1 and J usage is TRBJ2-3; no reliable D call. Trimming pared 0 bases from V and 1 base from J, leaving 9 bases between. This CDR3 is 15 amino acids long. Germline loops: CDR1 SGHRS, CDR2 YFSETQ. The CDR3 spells CASSLAPSGTDTQYF. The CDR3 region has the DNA TGCGCCAGCAGCTTGGCGCCCTCGGGCACAGATACGCAGTATTTT.